The present entry profiles one T cell receptor beta chain with its context. Since no conserved phenylalanine or tryptophan closes the CDR3, a read error is the likely cause. This specimen belongs to a study of T-cell reconstitution after alpha-beta-depleted transplantation in children. Germline CDR1 reads SGHDT; CDR2 reads YYEEEE. With 6 bases removed from V and 5 bases from J, the gap between germline ends came to 14 bases. This CDR3 contains 13 residues. Preparing the TCRbeta library involved the use of unique molecular identifiers. TCRdb reprocessed the PCR reads with MiXCR, giving one entry per CDR3 protein. The sample records a few hundred thousand distinct CDR3 sequences, 11% being singletons.

The starting material was PBMCs from the stem cell graft donor, obtained from the stem cell graft. The TCR comes from a human donor who donated a stem cell graft to a child with acute myeloid leukemia. V is TRBV5-6 and J is TRBJ2-5; possible D gene TRBD2, 6 bases. The chain's CDR3 is CASTWKGGETQYY. CDR3 nucleotide sequence: TGTGCCAGCACCTGGAAAGGAGGGGAGACCCAGTACTAC.